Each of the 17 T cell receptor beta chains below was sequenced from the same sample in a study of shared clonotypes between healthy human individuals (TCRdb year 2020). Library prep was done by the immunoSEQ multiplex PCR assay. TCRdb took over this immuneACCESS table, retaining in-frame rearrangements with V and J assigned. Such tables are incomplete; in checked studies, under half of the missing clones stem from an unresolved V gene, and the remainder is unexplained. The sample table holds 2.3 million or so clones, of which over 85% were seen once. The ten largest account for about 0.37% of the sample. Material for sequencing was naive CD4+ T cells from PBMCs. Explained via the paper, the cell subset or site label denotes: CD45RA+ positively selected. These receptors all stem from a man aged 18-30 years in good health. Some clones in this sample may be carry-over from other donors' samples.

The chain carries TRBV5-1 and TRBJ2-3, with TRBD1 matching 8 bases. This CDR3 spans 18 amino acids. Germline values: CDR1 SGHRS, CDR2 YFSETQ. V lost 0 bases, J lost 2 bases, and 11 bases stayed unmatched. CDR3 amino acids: CASSLAGRGTGATDTQYF. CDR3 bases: TGCGCCAGCAGCTTGGCCGGTCGGGGGACAGGAGCCACAGATACGCAGTATTTT.

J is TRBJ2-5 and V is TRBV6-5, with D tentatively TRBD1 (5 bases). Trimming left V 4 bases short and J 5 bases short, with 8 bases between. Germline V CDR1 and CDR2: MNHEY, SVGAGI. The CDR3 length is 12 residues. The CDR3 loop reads CASSSPGETQYF. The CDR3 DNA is TGTGCCAGCAGTTCCCCAGGGGAGACCCAGTACTTC.

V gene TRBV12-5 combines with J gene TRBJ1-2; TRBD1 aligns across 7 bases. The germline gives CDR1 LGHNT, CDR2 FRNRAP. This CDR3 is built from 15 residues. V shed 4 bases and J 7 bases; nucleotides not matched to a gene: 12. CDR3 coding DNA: TGTGCTAGTGGTTCCCCCAAAGGGGGCTCGGTTGGCTACACCTTC. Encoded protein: CASGSPKGGSVGYTF.

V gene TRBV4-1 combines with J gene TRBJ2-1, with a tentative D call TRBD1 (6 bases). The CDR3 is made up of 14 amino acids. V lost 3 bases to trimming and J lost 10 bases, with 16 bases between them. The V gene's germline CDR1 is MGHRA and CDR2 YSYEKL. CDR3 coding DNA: TGCGCCAGCAGCCAGGCAACAGGGCTACGGGAGCAGTTCTTC. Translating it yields CASSQATGLREQFF.

The CDR3 protein is CATSRDAQGATEAFF. The CDR3, as DNA: TGTGCCACCAGCAGAGATGCACAGGGGGCAACTGAAGCTTTCTTT. The chain joins TRBV15 to TRBJ1-1; the match to TRBD1 covers 9 bases. The CDR3 length is 15 residues. Germline V gives CDR1 LNHNV, CDR2 YYDKDF (reference sequence). J gave up 5 bases and V 0 bases, and 4 bases lay outside the gene matches. Combining the CDR3 with reference TRBV15 and TRBJ1-1 gives the whole variable domain DAMVIQNPRYQVTQFGKPVTLSCSQTLNHNVMYWYQQKSSQAPKLLFHYYDKDFNNEADTPDNFQSRRPNTSFCFLDIRSPGLGDTAMYLCATSRDAQGATEAFFGQGTRLTVV.

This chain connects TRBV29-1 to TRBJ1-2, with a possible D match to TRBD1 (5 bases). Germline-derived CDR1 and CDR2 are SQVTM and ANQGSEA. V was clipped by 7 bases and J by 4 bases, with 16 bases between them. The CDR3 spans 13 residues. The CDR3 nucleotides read TGCAGCGCCCTTAGGCAGGGCGGCTATGGCTACACCTTC. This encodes CSALRQGGYGYTF.

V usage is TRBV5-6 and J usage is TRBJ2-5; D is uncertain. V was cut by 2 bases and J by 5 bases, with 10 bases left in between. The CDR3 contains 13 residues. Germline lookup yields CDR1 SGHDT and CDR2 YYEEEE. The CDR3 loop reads CASSFLVRETQYF. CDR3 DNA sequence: TGTGCCAGCAGCTTCCTCGTAAGGGAGACCCAGTACTTC. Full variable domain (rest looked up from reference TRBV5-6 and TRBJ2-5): DAGVTQSPTHLIKTRGQQVTLRCSPKSGHDTVSWYQQALGQGPQFIFQYYEEEERQRGNFPDRFSGHQFPNYSSELNVNALLLGDSALYLCASSFLVRETQYFGPGTRLLVL.

This CDR3 reads CAWSAFLGVGTEAFF. DNA for the CDR3: TGTGCCTGGAGTGCATTCTTGGGGGTGGGAACTGAAGCTTTCTTT. The V and J genes are TRBV30 and TRBJ1-1; a possible D gene is TRBD1 (5 bases). V shed 1 base and J shed 5 bases, with 17 bases lying between them. This CDR3 contains 15 residues. Germline V lookup: CDR1 GTSNPN, CDR2 SVGIG (reference sequence).

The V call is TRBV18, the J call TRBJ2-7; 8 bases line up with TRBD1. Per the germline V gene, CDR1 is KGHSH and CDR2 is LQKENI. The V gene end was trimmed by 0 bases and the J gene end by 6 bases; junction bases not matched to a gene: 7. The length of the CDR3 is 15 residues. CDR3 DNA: TGTGCCAGCTCACCACCCCGACAGGGGTCGGGCGAGCAGTACTTC. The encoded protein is CASSPPRQGSGEQYF.

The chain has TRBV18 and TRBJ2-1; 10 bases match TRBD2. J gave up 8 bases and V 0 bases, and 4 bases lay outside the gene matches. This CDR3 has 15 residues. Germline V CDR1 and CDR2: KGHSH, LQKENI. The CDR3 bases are TGTGCCAGCTCACCACCGGCTAGCGGGAGCCATGAGCAGTTCTTC. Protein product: CASSPPASGSHEQFF.

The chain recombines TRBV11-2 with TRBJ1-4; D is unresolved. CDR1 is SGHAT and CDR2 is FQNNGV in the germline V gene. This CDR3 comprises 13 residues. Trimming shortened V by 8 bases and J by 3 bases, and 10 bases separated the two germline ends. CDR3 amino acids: CASSQSANEKLFF. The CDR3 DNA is TGTGCCAGCTCCCAATCAGCTAATGAAAAACTGTTTTTT.

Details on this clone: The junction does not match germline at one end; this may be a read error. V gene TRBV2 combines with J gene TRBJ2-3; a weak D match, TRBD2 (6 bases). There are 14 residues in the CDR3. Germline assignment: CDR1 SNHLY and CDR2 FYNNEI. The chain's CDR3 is CSSKARGRTDTQYF. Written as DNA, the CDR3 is TGTTCCAGCAAGGCCCGGGGGAGGACAGATACGCAGTATTTT.

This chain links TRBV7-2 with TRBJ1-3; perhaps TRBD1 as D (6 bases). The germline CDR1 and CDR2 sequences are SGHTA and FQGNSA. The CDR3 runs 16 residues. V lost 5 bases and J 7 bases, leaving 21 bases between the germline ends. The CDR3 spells CASSPQQGLLANTIYF. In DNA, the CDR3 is TGTGCCAGCAGCCCACAACAGGGTCTTTTAGCGAACACCATATATTTT.

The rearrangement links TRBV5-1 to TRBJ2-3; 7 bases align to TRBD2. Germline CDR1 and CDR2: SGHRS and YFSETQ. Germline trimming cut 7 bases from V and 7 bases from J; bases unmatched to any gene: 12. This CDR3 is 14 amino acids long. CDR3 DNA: TGCGCCAGCTGGCCGGGGGGAGAGACGAATACGCAGTATTTT. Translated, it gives CASWPGGETNTQYF.

CDR3 amino acids: CASSLMPSASGLPYEQYF. For the CDR3, the DNA is TGTGCCAGCAGTTTAATGCCCTCGGCTAGCGGACTTCCCTACGAGCAGTACTTC. V is TRBV28 and J is TRBJ2-7, with 7 bases matching TRBD2. The CDR3 extends over 18 amino acids. Germline V gene lookup returns CDR1 MDHEN and CDR2 SYDVKM. The V and J ends lost 2 bases and 2 bases, in that order; junction bases with no gene match: 15.

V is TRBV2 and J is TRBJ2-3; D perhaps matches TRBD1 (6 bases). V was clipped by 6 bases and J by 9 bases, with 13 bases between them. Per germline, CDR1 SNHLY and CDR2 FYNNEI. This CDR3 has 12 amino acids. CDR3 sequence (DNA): TGTGCCAGCAGAACGGGACACCCAACGCAGTATTTT. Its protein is CASRTGHPTQYF.

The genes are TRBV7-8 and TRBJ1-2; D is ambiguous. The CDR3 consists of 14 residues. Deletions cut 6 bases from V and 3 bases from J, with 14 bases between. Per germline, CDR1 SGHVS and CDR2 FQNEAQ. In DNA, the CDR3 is TGTGCCAGCAGACCAGGCTCGGCCGACTATGGCTACACCTTC. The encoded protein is CASRPGSADYGYTF.